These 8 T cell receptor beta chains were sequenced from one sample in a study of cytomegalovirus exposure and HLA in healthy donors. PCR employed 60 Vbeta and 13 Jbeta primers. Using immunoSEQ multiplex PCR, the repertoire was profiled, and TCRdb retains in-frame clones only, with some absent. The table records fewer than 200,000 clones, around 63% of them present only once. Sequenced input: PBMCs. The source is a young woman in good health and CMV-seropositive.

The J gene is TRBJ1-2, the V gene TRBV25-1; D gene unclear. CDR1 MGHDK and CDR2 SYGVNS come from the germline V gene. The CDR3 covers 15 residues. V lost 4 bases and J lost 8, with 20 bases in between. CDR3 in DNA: TGTGCCAGCAGTGGACCCCCCCACTACGGTAGGGGCTACACCTTC. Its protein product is CASSGPPHYGRGYTF.

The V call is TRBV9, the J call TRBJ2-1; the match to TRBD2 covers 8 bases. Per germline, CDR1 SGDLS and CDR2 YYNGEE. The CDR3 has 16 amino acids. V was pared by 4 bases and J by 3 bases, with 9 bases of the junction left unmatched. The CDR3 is CASSFNSGGGYNEQFF. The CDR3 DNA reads TGTGCCAGCAGCTTCAACTCGGGGGGGGGCTACAATGAGCAGTTCTTC.

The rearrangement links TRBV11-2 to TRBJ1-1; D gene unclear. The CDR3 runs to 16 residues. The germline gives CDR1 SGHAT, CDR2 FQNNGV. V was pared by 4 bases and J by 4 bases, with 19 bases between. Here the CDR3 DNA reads TGTGCCAGCAGCTCCATGAGACTTAGGTTGGGCACTGAAGCTTTCTTT. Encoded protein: CASSSMRLRLGTEAFF.

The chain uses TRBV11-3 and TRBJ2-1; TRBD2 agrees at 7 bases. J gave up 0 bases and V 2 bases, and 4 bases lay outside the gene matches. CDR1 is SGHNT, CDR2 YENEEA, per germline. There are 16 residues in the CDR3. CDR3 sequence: CASSLTGGSSYNEQFF. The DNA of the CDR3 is TGTGCCAGCAGCTTAACAGGCGGGAGCTCCTACAATGAGCAGTTCTTC.

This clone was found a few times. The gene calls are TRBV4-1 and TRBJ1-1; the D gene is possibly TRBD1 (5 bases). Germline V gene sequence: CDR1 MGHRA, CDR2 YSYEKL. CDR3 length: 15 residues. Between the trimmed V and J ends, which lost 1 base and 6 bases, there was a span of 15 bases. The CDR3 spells CASSQVKGLSPEAFF. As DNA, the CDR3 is TGCGCCAGCAGCCAAGTTAAGGGGTTAAGCCCTGAAGCTTTCTTT.

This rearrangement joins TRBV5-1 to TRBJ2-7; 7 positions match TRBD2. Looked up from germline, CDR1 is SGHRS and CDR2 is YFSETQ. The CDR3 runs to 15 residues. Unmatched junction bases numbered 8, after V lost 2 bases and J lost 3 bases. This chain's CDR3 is CASSLFSQRDYEQYF. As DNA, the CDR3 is TGCGCCAGCAGCTTATTTTCCCAGCGGGACTACGAGCAGTACTTC.

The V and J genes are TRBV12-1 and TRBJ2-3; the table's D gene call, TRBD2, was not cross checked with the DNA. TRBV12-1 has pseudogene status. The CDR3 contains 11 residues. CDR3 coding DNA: TGTGCCAGCAGCCCCCGCGTTACGCAGTATTTT. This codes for CASSPRVTQYF.

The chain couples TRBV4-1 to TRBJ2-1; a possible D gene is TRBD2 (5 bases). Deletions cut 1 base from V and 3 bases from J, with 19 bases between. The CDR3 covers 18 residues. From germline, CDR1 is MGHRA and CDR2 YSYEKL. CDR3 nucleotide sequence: TGCGCCAGCAGCCAAGGGCCCCAAGGAAGGGAGTTCTACAATGAGCAGTTCTTC. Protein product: CASSQGPQGREFYNEQFF.